The 19 T cell receptor beta chains below were found in one sample sequenced in a study of cytomegalovirus exposure and HLA in healthy donors. PCR was performed using 60 Vbeta and 13 Jbeta primers. TCRdb's table, derived via immunoSEQ multiplex PCR, lists solely in-frame clones and lacks some. The data show 90,000 to 120,000 clones, with around 76% seen just once and less than 3.5% held by the top ten. Sequencing was done on a sample of PBMCs. The receptors come from a man aged 25-45 years in good health and CMV-seropositive.

This clone is classed as medium-sized. The genes are TRBV5-4 and TRBJ1-2; 7 nucleotides line up with TRBD1. Germline V gene data show CDR1 as SGHNT and CDR2 as YYREEE (reference sequence). J was trimmed by 7 bases and V by 5 bases; bases with no gene match: 11. The CDR3 length is 14 residues. The CDR3 nucleotides read TGTGCCAGCAGTTCGGGACAGCCGAATGCTGGCTACACCTTC. It is translated as CASSSGQPNAGYTF.

This clone was picked up one time. The chain has TRBV7-6 and TRBJ2-3, with 9 nucleotides matching TRBD2. The CDR3 has 17 residues. Germline V lookup: CDR1 SGHVS, CDR2 FNYEAQ. V was clipped by 6 bases and J by 1 base; unmatched bases: 11. This CDR3 reads CASSQQTGGGGTDTQYF. For the CDR3, the DNA is TGTGCCAGCAGTCAGCAGACGGGCGGGGGGGGCACAGATACGCAGTATTTT.

The chain links TRBV5-1 to TRBJ2-7; the D gene is possibly TRBD1 (5 bases). Trimming shortened V by 4 bases and J by 3 bases, and 17 bases separated the two germline ends. There are 15 residues in the CDR3. Germline CDR1 reads SGHRS; CDR2 reads YFSETQ. CDR3 DNA sequence: TGCGCCAGCAGCCCCATAACAGGTCCCCTCTACGAGCAGTACTTC. Encoded protein: CASSPITGPLYEQYF.

This chain uses TRBV21-1 with TRBJ2-2; the D call of TRBD2 is as the table states it, not checked on the DNA. TRBV21-1 is tagged as a pseudogene. This CDR3 region has 19 residues. CDR3 protein: CASSKYVLNGGPVTGELFF. CDR3 nucleotide sequence: TGTGCCAGCAGCAAATACGTCCTTAACGGGGGGCCAGTTACCGGGGAGCTGTTTTTT.

This clone has just a few counts. The chain joins TRBV29-1 to TRBJ2-7, with TRBD2 as a possible D gene (7 bases). The length of the CDR3 is 14 residues. Germline V lookup: CDR1 SQVTM, CDR2 ANQGSEA. V was shortened by 0 bases and J by 2 bases, with 11 bases between the two germline ends. The CDR3 sequence is CSVEDRGAPYEQYF. CDR3 DNA sequence: TGCAGCGTTGAAGATCGGGGGGCACCCTACGAGCAGTACTTC.

Only one count was recorded for this clone. The rearrangement joins TRBV6-5 to TRBJ2-7; 9 bases line up with TRBD1. This CDR3 spans 14 amino acids. Germline assignment: CDR1 MNHEY and CDR2 SVGAGI. V shed 5 bases, J shed 4 bases, and the junction held 6 bases outside the gene matches. CDR3 sequence reads: CASSEGQGIYEQYF. CDR3 DNA sequence: TGTGCCAGCAGTGAGGGACAGGGTATATACGAGCAGTACTTC.

This rearrangement joins TRBV5-1 to TRBJ1-6, with TRBD1 matching 7 bases. The CDR3 length is 14 residues. The V gene's germline CDR1 is SGHRS and CDR2 YFSETQ. With 1 base clipped from V and 8 bases from J, the junction kept 3 bases outside the gene matches. The CDR3 DNA is TGCGCCAGCAGCTTGCGACAGGGCGATTCACCCCTCCACTTT. This sequence encodes CASSLRQGDSPLHF.

V usage is TRBV5-5 and J usage is TRBJ2-2; a possible D gene is TRBD2 (6 bases). The CDR3 has 16 amino acids. Looked up from germline, CDR1 is SGHKS and CDR2 is YYEKEE (reference sequence). V was shortened by 2 bases and J by 4 bases, with 15 bases between the two germline ends. Here the CDR3 DNA reads TGTGCCAGCAGCTTTTCAACAGGAGGGGTCACCGGGGAGCTGTTTTTT. Encoded protein: CASSFSTGGVTGELFF.

The table lists this clone with a few counts. The chain recombines TRBV6-6 with TRBJ1-5; D possibly corresponds to TRBD1 (5 bases). The CDR3 length is 16 residues. V lost 5 bases and J lost 4, with 18 bases in between. Germline V gives CDR1 MNHNY, CDR2 SVGAGI (reference sequence). The CDR3 DNA reads TGTGCCAGCAGTCCCCGGACGGGGGAGCCTAATCAGCCCCAGCATTTT. Its translation is CASSPRTGEPNQPQHF.

The chain uses TRBV5-1 and TRBJ2-7, with 11 nucleotides matching TRBD1. V dropped 3 bases and J dropped 6; count of bases not matched to a gene: 2. In germline, CDR1 is SGHRS, CDR2 YFSETQ. The CDR3 is made up of 13 amino acids. The CDR3 reads CASSWDRGSEQYF. DNA for the CDR3: TGCGCCAGCAGCTGGGACAGGGGGTCCGAGCAGTACTTC.

A few counts support this clone. The chain recombines TRBV2 with TRBJ1-5; weak D call: TRBD1 (6 bases). V was cut by 6 bases and J by 3 bases, with 18 bases left in between. The CDR3 consists of 16 residues. Germline CDR1 is SNHLY and CDR2 is FYNNEI. The CDR3 coding sequence is TGTGCCAGCAGGCCAGAACCGGGACAACTCAATCAGCCCCAGCATTTT. Translating it yields CASRPEPGQLNQPQHF.

The chain uses TRBV6-6 and TRBJ1-6; weak D call: TRBD1 (5 bases). The germline gives CDR1 MNHNY, CDR2 SVGAGI (reference sequence). Trimming shortened V by 6 bases and J by 9 bases, and 9 bases separated the two germline ends. The CDR3 has 12 residues. This CDR3 is CASREQASPLHF. CDR3 nucleotides: TGTGCCAGCAGGGAACAGGCTTCACCCCTCCACTTT.

The gene calls are TRBV28 and TRBJ1-6; TRBD1 matches at 7 bases. This CDR3 contains 17 residues. Germline V lookup: CDR1 MDHEN, CDR2 SYDVKM. V gave up 5 bases and J gave up 0 bases; unmatched junction bases: 7. CDR3 region: CASSGAGQSSYNSPLHF. CDR3 DNA: TGTGCCAGCAGTGGGGCGGGACAGAGCTCCTATAATTCACCCCTCCACTTT.

The chain joins TRBV7-9 to TRBJ2-7; 9 positions match TRBD1. CDR1 and CDR2 (germline): SEHNR, FQNEAQ (reference sequence). The CDR3 totals 14 residues. V lost 6 bases and J lost 2; bases outside the gene matches: 5. CDR3 DNA: TGTGCCAGCAGAGGGACAGGGTACACCTACGAGCAGTACTTC. It specifies CASRGTGYTYEQYF.

The chain couples TRBV6-5 to TRBJ2-3; D is possibly TRBD2 (6 bases). The ends were cut back, 0 bases at V and 4 bases at J, with 11 bases in the middle. There are 15 residues in the CDR3. Per germline, CDR1 MNHEY and CDR2 SVGAGI. CDR3 sequence (DNA): TGTGCCAGCAGTTACTCTAGCGGCCAGTCAGATACGCAGTATTTT. This translates into CASSYSSGQSDTQYF.

V and J are TRBV7-2 and TRBJ2-7, with TRBD2 matching over 12 bases. Losses at the gene ends were 5 bases for V and 7 bases for J; bases not matched to a gene: 9. This CDR3 comprises 15 residues. CDR1 and CDR2 (germline): SGHTA, FQGNSA. The CDR3 loop reads CASSASLAGGHEQYF. CDR3 sequence (DNA): TGTGCCAGCAGCGCCAGTCTAGCGGGGGGGCATGAGCAGTACTTC. Looking up the rest from reference TRBV7-2 and TRBJ2-7 gives the full variable domain: GAGVSQSPSNKVTEKGKDVELRCDPISGHTALYWYRQSLGQGLEFLIYFQGNSAPDKSGLPSDRFSAERTGGSVSTLTIQRTQQEDSAVYLCASSASLAGGHEQYFGPGTRLTVT.

This chain connects TRBV5-4 to TRBJ2-5; D may be TRBD2 (7 bases). The J call may be in error: the DNA end matches TRBJ2-7 better. This CDR3 is built from 14 residues. CDR1 SGHNT and CDR2 YYREEE come from the germline V gene (reference sequence). This chain's CDR3 is CASSFTGGPYEQYF. CDR3 nucleotides: TGTGCCAGCAGCTTTACCGGGGGGCCCTACGAGCAGTACTTC.

This clone was observed a few times. The chain's CDR3 is CASSPPSVREGQYF. DNA for the CDR3: TGTGCCAGCAGCCCACCCTCCGTCAGGGAGGGCCAGTACTTC. The genes are TRBV5-6 and TRBJ2-5; TRBD2 matches at 7 bases. The germline gives CDR1 SGHDT, CDR2 YYEEEE. The trim removed 4 bases at V and 10 bases at J, leaving 13 bases unmatched. The CDR3 has 14 amino acids.

Concerning this clone: Additional DNA sequences in this sample encode the identical CDR3. The V call is TRBV20-1, the J call TRBJ2-7; D is ambiguous. With 6 bases removed from V and 2 bases from J, the gap between germline ends came to 8 bases. This CDR3 is built from 11 residues. Germline V gene sequence: CDR1 DFQATT, CDR2 SNEGSKA (reference sequence). CDR3 bases: TGCAGTGCGAGCACAGCCTACGAGCAGTACTTC. Translating gives CSASTAYEQYF.